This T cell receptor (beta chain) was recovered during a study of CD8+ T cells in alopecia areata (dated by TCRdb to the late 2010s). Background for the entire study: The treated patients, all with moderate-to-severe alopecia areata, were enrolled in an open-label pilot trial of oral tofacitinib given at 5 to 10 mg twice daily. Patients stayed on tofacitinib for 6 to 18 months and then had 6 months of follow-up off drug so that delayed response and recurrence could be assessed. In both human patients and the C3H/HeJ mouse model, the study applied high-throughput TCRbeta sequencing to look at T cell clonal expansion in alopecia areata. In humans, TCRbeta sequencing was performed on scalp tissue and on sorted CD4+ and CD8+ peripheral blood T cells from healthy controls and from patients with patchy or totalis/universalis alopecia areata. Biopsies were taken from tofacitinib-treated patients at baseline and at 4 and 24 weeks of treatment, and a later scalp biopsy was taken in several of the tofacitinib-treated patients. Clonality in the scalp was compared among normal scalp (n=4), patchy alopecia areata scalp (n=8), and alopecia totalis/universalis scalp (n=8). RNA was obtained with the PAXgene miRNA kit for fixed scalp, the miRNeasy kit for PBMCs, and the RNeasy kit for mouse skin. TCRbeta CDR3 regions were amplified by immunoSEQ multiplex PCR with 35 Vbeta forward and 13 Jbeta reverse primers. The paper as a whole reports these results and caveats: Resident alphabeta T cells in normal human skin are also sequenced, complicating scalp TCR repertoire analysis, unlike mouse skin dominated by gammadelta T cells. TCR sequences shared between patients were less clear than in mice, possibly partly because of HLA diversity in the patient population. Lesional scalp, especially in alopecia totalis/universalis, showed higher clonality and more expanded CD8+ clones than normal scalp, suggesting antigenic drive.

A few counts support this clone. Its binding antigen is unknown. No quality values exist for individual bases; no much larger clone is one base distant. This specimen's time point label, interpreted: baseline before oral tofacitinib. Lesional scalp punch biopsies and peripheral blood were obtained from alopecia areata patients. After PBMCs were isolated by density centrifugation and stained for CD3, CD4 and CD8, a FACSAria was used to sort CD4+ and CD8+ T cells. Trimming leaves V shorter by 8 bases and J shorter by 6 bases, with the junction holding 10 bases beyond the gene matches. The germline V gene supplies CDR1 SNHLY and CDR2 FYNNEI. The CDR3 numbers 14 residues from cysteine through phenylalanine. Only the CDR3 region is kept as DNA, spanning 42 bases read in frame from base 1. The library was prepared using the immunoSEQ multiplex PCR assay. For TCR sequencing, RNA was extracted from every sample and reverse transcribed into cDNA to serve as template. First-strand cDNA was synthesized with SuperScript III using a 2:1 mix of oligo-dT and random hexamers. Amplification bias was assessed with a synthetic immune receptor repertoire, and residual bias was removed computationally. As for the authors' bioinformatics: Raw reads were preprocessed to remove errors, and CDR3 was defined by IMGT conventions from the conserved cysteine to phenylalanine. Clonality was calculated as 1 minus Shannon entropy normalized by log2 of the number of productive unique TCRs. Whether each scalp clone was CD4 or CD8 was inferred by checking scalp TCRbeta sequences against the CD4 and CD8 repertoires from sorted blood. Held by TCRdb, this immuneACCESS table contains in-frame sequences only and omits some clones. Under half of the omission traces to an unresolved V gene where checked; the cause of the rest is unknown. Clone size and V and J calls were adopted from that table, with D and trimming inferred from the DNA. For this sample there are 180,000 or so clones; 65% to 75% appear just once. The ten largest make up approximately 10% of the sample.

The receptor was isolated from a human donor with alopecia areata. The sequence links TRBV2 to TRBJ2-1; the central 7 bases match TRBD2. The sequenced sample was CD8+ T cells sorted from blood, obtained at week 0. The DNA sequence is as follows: TGTGCCAGCCTTGAGGTAGCGGGCCTCAATGAGCAGTTCTTC. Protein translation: CASLEVAGLNEQFF.